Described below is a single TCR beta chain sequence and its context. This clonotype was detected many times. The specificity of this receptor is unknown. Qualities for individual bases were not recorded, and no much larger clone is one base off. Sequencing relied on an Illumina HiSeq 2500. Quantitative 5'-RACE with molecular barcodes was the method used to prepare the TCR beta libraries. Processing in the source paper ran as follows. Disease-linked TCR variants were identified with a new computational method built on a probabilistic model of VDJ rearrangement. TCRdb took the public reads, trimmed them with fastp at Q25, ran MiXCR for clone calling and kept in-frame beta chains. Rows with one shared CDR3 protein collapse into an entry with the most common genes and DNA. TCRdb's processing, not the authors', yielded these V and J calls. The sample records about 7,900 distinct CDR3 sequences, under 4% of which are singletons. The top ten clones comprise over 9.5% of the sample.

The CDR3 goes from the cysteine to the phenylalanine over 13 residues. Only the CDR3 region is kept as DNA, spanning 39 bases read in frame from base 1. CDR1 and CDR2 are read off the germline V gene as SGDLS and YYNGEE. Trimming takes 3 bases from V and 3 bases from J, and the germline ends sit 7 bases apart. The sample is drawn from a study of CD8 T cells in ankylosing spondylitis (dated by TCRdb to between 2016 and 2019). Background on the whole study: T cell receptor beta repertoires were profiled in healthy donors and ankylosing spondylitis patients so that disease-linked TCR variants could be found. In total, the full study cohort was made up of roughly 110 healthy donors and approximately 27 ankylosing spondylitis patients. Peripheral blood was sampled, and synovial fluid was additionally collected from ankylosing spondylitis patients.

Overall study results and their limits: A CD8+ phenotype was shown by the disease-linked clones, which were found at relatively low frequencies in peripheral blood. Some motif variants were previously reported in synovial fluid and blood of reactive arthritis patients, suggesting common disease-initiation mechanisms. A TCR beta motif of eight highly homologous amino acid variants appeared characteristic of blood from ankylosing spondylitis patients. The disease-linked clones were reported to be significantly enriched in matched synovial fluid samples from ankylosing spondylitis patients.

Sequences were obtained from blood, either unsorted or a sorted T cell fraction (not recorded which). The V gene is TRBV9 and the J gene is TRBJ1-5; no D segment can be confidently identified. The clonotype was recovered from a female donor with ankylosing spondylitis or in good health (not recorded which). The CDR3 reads CASSAQLNQPQHF. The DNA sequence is TGTGCCAGCAGCGCCCAGCTCAATCAGCCCCAGCATTTT.